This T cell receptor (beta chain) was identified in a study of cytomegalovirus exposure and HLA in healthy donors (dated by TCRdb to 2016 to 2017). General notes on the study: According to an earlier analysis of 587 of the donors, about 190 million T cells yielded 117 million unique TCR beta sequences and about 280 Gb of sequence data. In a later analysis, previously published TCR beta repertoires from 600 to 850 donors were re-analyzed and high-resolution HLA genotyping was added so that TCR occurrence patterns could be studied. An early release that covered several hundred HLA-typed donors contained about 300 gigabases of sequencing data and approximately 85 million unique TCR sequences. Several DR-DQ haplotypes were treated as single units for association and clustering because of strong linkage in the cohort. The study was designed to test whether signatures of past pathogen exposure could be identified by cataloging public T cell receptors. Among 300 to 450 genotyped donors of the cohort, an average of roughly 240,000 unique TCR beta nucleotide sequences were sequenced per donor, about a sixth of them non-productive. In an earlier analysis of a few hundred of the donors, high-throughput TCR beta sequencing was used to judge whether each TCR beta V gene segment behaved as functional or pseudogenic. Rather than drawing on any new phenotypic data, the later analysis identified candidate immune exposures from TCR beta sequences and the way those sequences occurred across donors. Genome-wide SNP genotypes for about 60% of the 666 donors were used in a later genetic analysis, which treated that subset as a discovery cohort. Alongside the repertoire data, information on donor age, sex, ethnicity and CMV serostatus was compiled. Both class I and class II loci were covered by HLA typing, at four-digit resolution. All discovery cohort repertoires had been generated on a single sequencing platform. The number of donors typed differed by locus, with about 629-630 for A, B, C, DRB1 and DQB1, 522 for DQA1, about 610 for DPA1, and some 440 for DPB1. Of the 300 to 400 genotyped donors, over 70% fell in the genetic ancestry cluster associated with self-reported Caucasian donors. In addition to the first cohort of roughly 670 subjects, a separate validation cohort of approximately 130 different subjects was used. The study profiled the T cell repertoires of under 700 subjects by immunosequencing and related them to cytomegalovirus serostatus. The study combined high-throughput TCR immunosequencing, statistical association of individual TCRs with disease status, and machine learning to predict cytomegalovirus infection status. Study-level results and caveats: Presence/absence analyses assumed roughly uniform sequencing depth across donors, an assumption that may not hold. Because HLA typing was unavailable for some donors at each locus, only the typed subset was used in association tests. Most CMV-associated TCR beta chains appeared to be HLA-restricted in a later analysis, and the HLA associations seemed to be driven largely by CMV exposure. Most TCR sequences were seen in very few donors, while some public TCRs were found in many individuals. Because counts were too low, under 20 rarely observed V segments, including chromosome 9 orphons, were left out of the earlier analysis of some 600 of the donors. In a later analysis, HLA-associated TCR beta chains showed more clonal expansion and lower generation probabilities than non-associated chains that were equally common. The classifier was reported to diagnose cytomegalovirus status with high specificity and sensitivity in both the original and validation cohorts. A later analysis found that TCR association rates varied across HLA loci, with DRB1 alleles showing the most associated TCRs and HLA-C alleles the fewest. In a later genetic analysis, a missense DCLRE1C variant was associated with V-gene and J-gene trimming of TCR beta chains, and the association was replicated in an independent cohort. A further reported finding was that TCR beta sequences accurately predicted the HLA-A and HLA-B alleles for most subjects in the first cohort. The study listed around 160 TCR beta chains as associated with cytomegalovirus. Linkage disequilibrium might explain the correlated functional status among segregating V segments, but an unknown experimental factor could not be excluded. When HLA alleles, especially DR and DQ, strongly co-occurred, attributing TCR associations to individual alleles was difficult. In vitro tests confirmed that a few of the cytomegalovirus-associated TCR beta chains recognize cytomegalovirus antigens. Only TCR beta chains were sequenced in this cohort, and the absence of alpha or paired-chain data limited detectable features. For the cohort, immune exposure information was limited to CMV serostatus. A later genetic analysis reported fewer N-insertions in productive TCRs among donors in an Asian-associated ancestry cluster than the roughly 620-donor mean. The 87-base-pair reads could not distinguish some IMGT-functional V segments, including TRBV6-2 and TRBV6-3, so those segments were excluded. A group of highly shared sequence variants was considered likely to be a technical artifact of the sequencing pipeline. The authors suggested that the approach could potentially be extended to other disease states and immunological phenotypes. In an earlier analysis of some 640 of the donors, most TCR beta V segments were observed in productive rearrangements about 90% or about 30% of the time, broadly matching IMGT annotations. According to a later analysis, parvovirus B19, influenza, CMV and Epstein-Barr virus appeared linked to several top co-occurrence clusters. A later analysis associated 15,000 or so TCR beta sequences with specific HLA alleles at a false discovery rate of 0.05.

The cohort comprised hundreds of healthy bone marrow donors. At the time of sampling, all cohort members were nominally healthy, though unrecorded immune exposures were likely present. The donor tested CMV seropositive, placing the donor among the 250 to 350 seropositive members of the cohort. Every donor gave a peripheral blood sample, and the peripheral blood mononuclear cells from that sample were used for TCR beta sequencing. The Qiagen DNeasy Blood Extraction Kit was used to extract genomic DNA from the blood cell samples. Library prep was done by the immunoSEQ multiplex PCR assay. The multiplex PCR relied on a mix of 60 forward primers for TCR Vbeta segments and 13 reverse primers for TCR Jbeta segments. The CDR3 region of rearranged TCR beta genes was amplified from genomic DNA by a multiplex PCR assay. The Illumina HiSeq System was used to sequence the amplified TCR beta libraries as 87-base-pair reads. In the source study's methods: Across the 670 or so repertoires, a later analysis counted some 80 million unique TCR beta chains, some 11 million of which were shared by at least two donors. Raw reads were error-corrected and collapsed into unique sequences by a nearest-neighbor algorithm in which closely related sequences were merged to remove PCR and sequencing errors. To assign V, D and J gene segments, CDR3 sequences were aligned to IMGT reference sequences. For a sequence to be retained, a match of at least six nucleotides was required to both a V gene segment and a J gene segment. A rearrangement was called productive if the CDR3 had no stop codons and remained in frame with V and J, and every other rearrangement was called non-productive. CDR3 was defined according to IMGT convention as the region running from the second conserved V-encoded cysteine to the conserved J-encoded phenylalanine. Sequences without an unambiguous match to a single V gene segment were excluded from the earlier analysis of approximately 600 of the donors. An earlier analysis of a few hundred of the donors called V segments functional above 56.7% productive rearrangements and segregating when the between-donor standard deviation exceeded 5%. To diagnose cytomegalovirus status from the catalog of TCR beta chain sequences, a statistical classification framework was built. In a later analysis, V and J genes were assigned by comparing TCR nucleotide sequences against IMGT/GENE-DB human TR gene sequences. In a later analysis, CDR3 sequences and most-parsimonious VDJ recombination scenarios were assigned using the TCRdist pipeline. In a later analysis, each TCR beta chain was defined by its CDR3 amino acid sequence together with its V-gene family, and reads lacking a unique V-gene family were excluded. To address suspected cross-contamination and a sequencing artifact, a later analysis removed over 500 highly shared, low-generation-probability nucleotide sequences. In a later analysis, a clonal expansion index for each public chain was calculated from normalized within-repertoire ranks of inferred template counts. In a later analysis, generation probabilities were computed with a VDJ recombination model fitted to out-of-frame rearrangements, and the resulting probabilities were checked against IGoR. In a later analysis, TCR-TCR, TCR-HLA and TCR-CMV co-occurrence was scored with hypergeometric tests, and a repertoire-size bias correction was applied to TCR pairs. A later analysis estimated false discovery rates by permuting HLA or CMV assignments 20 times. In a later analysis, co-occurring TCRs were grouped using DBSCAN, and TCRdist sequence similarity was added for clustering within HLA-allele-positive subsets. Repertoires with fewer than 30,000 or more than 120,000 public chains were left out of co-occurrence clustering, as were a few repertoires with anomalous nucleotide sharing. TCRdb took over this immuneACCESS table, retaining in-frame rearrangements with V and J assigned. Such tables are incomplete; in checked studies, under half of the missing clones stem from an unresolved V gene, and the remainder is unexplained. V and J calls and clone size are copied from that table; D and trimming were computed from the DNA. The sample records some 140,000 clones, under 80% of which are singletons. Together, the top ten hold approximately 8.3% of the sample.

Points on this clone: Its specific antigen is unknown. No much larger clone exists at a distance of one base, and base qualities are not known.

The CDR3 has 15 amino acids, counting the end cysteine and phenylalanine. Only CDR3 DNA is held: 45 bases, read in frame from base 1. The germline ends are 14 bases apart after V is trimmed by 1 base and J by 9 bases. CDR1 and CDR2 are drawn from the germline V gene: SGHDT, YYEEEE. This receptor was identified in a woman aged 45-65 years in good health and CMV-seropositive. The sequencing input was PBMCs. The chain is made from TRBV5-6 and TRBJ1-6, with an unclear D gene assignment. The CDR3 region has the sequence CASSLSGLAGSPLHF. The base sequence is TGTGCCAGCAGCTTGTCAGGACTTGCGGGTTCACCCCTCCACTTT.